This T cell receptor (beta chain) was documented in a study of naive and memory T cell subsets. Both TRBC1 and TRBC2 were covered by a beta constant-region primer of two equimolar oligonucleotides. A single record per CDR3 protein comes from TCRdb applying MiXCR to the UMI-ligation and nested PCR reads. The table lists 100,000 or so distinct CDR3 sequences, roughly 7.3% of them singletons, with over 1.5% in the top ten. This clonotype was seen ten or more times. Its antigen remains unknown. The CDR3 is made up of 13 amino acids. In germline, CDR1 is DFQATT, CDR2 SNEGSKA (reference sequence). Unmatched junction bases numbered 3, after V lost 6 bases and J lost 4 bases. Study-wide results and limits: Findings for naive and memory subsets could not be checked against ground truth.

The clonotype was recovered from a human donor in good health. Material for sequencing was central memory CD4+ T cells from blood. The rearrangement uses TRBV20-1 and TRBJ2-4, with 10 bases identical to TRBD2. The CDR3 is CSAVSGGKNIQYF. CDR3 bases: TGCAGTGCAGTTAGCGGGGGGAAAAACATTCAGTACTTC.